The source of this TCR beta chain is a study of cytomegalovirus exposure and HLA in healthy donors. Study in general: An early data release held some 85 million unique TCRs from HLA-typed donors. Regarding the study as a whole: Per published reports, the classifier diagnosed cytomegalovirus status with high specificity and sensitivity. Serostatus for CMV was the only available immune exposure information.

Germline loops: CDR1 SQVTM, CDR2 ANQGSEA. CDR3 size: 11 residues. V lost 3 bases, J lost 12 bases, and 3 bases stayed unmatched. A word on this clone: The antigen is undetermined.

Primers included in the PCR were 60 Vbeta and 13 Jbeta primers. Produced via immunoSEQ multiplex PCR; TCRdb's table is partial and in-frame only. The sample has around 150,000 clones, 60% to 80% seen once. At collection, donors were nominally healthy, but unrecorded immune exposures were probable. The clonotype originates from a man aged 25-45 years in good health and CMV-seronegative. Sequencing input: PBMCs. V usage is TRBV29-1 and J usage is TRBJ1-4; 8 nucleotides align to TRBD1. The CDR3 is CSVDLDRELFF. CDR3 sequence (DNA): TGCAGCGTTGATTTGGACAGGGAACTGTTTTTT.